This T cell receptor beta chain was retrieved from a study of response to subunit inactivated influenza vaccine. Study-level results: Authors suggested few new T cells are recruited by each seasonal influenza vaccination.

Comments on this clonotype: Its antigen is currently unknown.

TCRdb analysed the RT-PCR reads with MiXCR anew, one entry per CDR3 protein. Of 150,000 or so distinct CDR3 sequences detected, about a tenth appear once; the ten largest clones hold around 11%. This clonotype originated in a man aged 50-59 years who received an inactivated influenza vaccine. Sample: non-naive T cells sorted from PBMCs, taken 35 to 45 days after vaccination.

Here the CDR3 reads CASSQRLAGVDEQYF. The CDR3 DNA sequence: TGTGCCAGCAGCCAACGACTAGCGGGAGTTGACGAGCAGTACTTC. This chain links TRBV4-2 with TRBJ2-7; 12 bases are shared with TRBD2. Trimming cost V 2 bases and J 5 bases; bases outside gene matches: 4. CDR1 LGHNA and CDR2 YNFKEQ come from the germline V gene. CDR3 length: 15 residues.